This T cell receptor beta chain was sequenced during a study of identical twins. General study findings and limits: Cord blood beta clonotypes present at high abundance carried fewer insertions; no such pattern appeared in memory repertoires.

In TCRdb, the 5' RACE reads were re-called with MiXCR into one record per CDR3 protein. This table holds hundreds of thousands of distinct CDR3 sequences, around 20% found once. This clonotype was counted a few times. Its specificity is not known. CDR1 is MNHNS and CDR2 is SASEGT in the germline V gene. The CDR3 consists of 14 residues. The V and J ends lost 6 bases and 4 bases respectively, with 16 bases between them. The same sample was also used in a study of T cells expressing NK-cell markers.

The chain couples TRBV6-1 to TRBJ2-7, with a tentative D call TRBD2 (6 bases). Sample: PBMCs. This TCR came from a woman younger than 30 in good health. CDR3 region: CASRSMGRGYEQYF. CDR3 DNA: TGTGCCAGCAGAAGTATGGGCCGGGGGTACGAGCAGTACTTC.